This entry lists 12 T cell receptor beta chains sequenced from one sample in a study of cytomegalovirus exposure and HLA in healthy donors (dated by TCRdb to between 2016 and 2019). The library was made by the immunoSEQ multiplex PCR assay. A mixture of 60 forward primers for TCR Vbeta segments and 13 reverse primers for TCR Jbeta segments was used in the multiplex PCR. TCRdb stores this immuneACCESS table with in-frame sequences only. Part of the clones is absent; in the studies checked, under half of the shortfall reflects unresolved V genes, and no reason is known for the rest. This sample gives around 99,000 clones in total; 76% of them show up just once. Of the sample, over 7% falls within the top ten clones. The sequenced sample consisted of PBMCs. The receptor set was obtained from a woman aged 45-59 years in good health and CMV-seropositive.

The chain uses TRBV4-2 and TRBJ2-2; the D is unclear. Per germline, CDR1 LGHNA and CDR2 YNFKEQ. The CDR3 loop spans 13 amino acids. Trimming removed 1 base at V and 5 bases at J, with 5 bases between. CDR3 DNA: TGTGCCAGCAGCCAAGTGAGGACCGGGGAGCTGTTTTTT. This encodes CASSQVRTGELFF.

V usage is TRBV6-4 and J usage is TRBJ2-7; D is possibly TRBD1 (6 bases). The CDR3 is 12 amino acids. V was shortened by 0 bases and J by 6 bases, with 6 bases between the two germline ends. Germline assignment: CDR1 MRHNA and CDR2 SNTAGT. CDR3 amino acids: CASSDSGGEQYF. CDR3 sequence (DNA): TGTGCCAGCAGTGACTCAGGGGGCGAGCAGTACTTC.

The rearrangement uses TRBV7-2 and TRBJ1-2; TRBD1 aligns across 12 bases. CDR3 length: 16 amino acids. In germline, CDR1 is SGHTA, CDR2 FQGNSA. The trim removed 0 bases at V and 7 bases at J, leaving 6 bases unmatched. CDR3 loop: CASSLATGTGGVGYTF. The CDR3 nucleotides are TGTGCCAGCAGCTTAGCCACCGGGACAGGGGGCGTTGGCTACACCTTC. Drawing the rest from reference TRBV7-2 and TRBJ1-2, the complete variable domain is GAGVSQSPSNKVTEKGKDVELRCDPISGHTALYWYRQSLGQGLEFLIYFQGNSAPDKSGLPSDRFSAERTGGSVSTLTIQRTQQEDSAVYLCASSLATGTGGVGYTFGSGTRLTVV.

This chain uses TRBV9 with TRBJ2-5; 9 nucleotides match TRBD2. With 2 bases clipped from V and 2 bases from J, the junction kept 4 bases outside the gene matches. The CDR3 consists of 15 residues. Germline V gene sequence: CDR1 SGDLS, CDR2 YYNGEE. Here the CDR3 reads CASSVLSGSQETQYF. CDR3 nucleotides: TGTGCCAGCAGCGTCCTTAGCGGGAGTCAAGAGACCCAGTACTTC.

With regard to this clone: The junction does not match germline at one end; this may be a read error. The chain has TRBV7-9 and TRBJ1-1; 8 nucleotides match TRBD1. This CDR3 is built from 14 residues. Germline values: CDR1 SEHNR, CDR2 FQNEAQ (reference sequence). DNA for the CDR3: TGTTCCAGCAGCGAACAGGGGGGGAACACTGAAGCTTTCTTT. Translation gives CSSSEQGGNTEAFF.

The chain uses TRBV2 and TRBJ2-7; no clear D gene. The CDR3 runs 15 residues. Germline V lookup: CDR1 SNHLY, CDR2 FYNNEI. V was cut by 3 bases and J by 3 bases, with 15 bases left in between. The CDR3 DNA is TGTGCCAGCAGTGACCCATTCTCCTCACTCTACGAGCAGTACTTC. This gives the protein CASSDPFSSLYEQYF.

V and J are TRBV6-6 and TRBJ1-1, with D possibly matching TRBD1 (5 bases). This CDR3 contains 15 residues. Deletions cut 6 bases from V and 4 bases from J, with 18 bases between. Germline V gene lookup returns CDR1 MNHNY and CDR2 SVGAGI (reference sequence). CDR3 in amino acids: CASSATVAGITEAFF. CDR3 nucleotide sequence: TGTGCCAGCAGCGCCACGGTGGCAGGGATCACTGAAGCTTTCTTT.

On this clone: A junction boundary mismatches the germline segment, possibly from a read error. The chain recombines TRBV7-9 with TRBJ2-7; 16 bases agree with TRBD2. In germline, CDR1 is SEHNR, CDR2 FQNEAQ (reference sequence). The CDR3 has 18 amino acids. Written as DNA, the CDR3 is TGTTCCAGCAGCTTAGGGACTAGCGGGAGGGCCGCTCCTACGGAGCAGTACTTC. It specifies CSSSLGTSGRAAPTEQYF.

V is TRBV29-1 and J is TRBJ1-2, with D possibly matching TRBD1 (5 bases). Trimming stripped 4 bases from V and 5 bases from J, with 17 bases between. In germline, CDR1 is SQVTM, CDR2 ANQGSEA. The CDR3 has 14 amino acids. The CDR3: CSVGIGGERYGYTF. As DNA, the CDR3 is TGCAGCGTTGGGATCGGGGGGGAAAGGTATGGCTACACCTTC.

On this clone itself: Sequence at one end of the junction differs from germline and may be a read error. V usage is TRBV7-2 and J usage is TRBJ2-5, with D possibly being TRBD2 (5 bases). CDR3 length equals 13 residues. The germline CDR1 and CDR2 sequences are SGHTA and FQGNSA. CDR3 coding DNA: TGTGCCGGCAGCTTAAACCCAGAGGGGACCCAGTACTTC. Protein sequence: CAGSLNPEGTQYF.

This clone was seen only a few times. This chain joins TRBV27 and TRBJ2-3, with a possible D match to TRBD1 (5 bases). Germline lookup yields CDR1 MNHEY and CDR2 SMNVEV (reference sequence). The CDR3 spans 15 residues. Trimming removed 2 bases at V and 2 bases at J, with 11 bases between. CDR3 loop: CASSLIPGSTDTQYF. In DNA, the CDR3 is TGTGCCAGCAGTTTAATTCCAGGGTCCACAGATACGCAGTATTTT.

To note about this clone: An end of the junction differs from the germline gene, which may be a read error. This chain uses TRBV6-6 with TRBJ2-4; 9 nucleotides line up with TRBD1. The CDR3 consists of 12 residues. Per germline, CDR1 MNHNY and CDR2 SVGAGI (reference sequence). CDR3 loop: CASRTGGNSQYF. CDR3 coding DNA: TGTGCCAGCAGGACAGGGGGGAACAGTCAGTACTTC.